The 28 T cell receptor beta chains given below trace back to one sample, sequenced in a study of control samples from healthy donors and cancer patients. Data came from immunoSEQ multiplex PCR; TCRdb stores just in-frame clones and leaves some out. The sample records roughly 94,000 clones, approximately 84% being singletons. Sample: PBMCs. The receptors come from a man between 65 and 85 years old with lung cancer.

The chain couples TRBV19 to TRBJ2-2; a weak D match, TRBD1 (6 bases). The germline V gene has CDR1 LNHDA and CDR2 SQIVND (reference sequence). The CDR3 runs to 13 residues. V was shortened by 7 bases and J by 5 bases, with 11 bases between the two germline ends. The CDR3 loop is CASNGRGTGELFF. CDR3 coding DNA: TGTGCCAGTAACGGCAGGGGAACCGGGGAGCTGTTTTTT.

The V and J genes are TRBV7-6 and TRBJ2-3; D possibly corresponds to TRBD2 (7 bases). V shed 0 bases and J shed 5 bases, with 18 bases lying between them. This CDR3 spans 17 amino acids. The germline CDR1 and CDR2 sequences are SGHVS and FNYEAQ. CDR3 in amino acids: CASSLARTRVQGDTQYF. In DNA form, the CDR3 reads TGTGCCAGCAGCTTAGCTCGGACTAGAGTACAGGGAGATACGCAGTATTTT.

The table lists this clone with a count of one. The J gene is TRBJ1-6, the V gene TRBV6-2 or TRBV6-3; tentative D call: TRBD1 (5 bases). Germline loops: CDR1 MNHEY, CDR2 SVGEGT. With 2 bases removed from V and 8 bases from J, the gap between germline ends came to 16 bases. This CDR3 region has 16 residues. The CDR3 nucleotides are TGTGCCAGCAGTTACAGGGGCGCCGCCCAAGATTCACCCCTCCACTTT. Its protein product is CASSYRGAAQDSPLHF.

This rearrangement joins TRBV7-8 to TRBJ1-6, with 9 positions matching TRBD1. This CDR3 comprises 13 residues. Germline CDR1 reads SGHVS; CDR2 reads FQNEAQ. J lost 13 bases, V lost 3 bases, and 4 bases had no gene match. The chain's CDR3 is CASSLGQGSPLHF. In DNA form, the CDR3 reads TGTGCCAGCAGCTTGGGACAGGGATCGCCCCTCCACTTT.

The CDR3 DNA sequence: TGTGCCACCAGCAGAGATGGGACAGGGTACTATGGCTACACCTTC. It yields the protein CATSRDGTGYYGYTF. The chain uses TRBV15 and TRBJ1-2; TRBD1 matches at 9 bases. The CDR3 runs to 15 residues. The germline CDR1 and CDR2 sequences are LNHNV and YYDKDF (reference sequence). V lost 0 bases, J lost 3 bases, and 2 bases stayed unmatched.

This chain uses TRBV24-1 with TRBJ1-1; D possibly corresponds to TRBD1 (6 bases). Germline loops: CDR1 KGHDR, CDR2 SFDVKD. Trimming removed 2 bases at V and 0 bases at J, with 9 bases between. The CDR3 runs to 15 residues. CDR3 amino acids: CATSDSGDMNTEAFF. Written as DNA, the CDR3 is TGTGCCACCAGTGATTCGGGGGACATGAACACTGAAGCTTTCTTT.

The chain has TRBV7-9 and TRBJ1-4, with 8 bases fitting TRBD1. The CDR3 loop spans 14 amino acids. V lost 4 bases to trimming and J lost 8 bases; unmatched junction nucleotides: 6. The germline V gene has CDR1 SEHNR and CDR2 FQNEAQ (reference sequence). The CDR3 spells CASSWTGPGEKLFF. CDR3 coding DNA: TGTGCCAGCAGCTGGACAGGGCCAGGCGAAAAACTGTTTTTT.

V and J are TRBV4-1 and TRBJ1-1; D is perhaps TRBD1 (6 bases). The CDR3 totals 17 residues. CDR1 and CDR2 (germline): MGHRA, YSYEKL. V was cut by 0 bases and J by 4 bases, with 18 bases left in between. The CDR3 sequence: CASSQDKGGAQGTEAFF. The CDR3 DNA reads TGCGCCAGCAGCCAAGATAAAGGGGGGGCCCAGGGCACTGAAGCTTTCTTT.

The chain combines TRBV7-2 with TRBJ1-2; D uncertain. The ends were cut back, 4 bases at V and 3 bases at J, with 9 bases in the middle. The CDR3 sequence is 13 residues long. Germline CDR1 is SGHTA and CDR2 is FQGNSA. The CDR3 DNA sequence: TGTGCCAGCAGCTCCCCTACGGACTATGGCTACACCTTC. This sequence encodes CASSSPTDYGYTF.

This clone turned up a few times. CDR3 amino acids: CASSLRGGPIQETQYF. The DNA of the CDR3 is TGTGCCAGCAGCTTGAGGGGCGGACCGATCCAAGAGACCCAGTACTTC. The chain has TRBV5-6 and TRBJ2-5, with a weak D call TRBD1 (5 bases). Germline CDR1 SGHDT, CDR2 YYEEEE. The CDR3 consists of 16 residues. Trimming removed 1 base from V and 1 base from J, with 14 bases in between.

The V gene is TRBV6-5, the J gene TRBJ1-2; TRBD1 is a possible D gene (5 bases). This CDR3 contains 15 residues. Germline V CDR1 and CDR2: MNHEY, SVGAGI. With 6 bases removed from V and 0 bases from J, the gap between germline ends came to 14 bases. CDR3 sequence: CASRNGTAANYGYTF. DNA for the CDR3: TGTGCCAGCAGGAACGGGACCGCAGCTAACTATGGCTACACCTTC.

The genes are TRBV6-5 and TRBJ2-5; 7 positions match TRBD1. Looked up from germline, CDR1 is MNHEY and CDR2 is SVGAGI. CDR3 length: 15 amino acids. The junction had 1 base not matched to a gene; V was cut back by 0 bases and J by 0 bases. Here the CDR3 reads CASSYSRGYQETQYF. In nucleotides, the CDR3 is TGTGCCAGCAGTTACTCCAGGGGGTACCAAGAGACCCAGTACTTC.

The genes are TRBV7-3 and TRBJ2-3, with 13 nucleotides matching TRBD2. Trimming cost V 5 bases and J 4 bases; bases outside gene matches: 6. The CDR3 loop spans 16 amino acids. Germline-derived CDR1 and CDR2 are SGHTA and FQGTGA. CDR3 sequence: CASSPTSGGAPDTQYF. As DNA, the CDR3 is TGTGCCAGCAGCCCAACTAGCGGGGGGGCCCCAGATACGCAGTATTTT.

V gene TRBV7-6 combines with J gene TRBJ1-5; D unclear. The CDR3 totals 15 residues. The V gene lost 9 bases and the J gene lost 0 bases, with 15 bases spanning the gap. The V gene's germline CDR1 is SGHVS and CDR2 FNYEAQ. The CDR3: CASSAETYSNQPQHF. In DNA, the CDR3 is TGTGCCAGTAGTGCGGAAACTTATAGCAATCAGCCCCAGCATTTT.

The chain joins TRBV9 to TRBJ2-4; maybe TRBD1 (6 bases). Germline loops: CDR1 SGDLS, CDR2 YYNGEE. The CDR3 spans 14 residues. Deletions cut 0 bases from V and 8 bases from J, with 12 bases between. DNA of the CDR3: TGTGCCAGCAGCGTAGGAGGCAGGGGAGACATTCAGTACTTC. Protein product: CASSVGGRGDIQYF.

CDR3 coding DNA: TGTGCCAGCAGCAAAGGCGGACAGACAAATCAGCCCCAGCATTTT. This sequence encodes CASSKGGQTNQPQHF. The rearrangement uses TRBV5-4 and TRBJ1-5, with D possibly TRBD1 on 6 matching bases. Trimming removed 4 bases from V and 4 bases from J, with 15 bases in between. Germline CDR1 reads SGHNT; CDR2 reads YYREEE (reference sequence). There are 15 residues in the CDR3.

The CDR3 loop reads CASSPDRSGNTIYF. In DNA form, the CDR3 reads TGTGCCAGCTCACCCGACCGCTCTGGAAACACCATATATTTT. The genes are TRBV18 and TRBJ1-3; D is uncertain. The ends were cut back, 3 bases at V and 0 bases at J, with 6 bases in the middle. CDR3 length equals 14 residues. Germline CDR1 and CDR2: KGHSH and LQKENI. The full variable domain, in which reference TRBV18 and TRBJ1-3 provide the parts outside the CDR3, is NAGVMQNPRHLVRRRGQEARLRCSPMKGHSHVYWYRQLPEEGLKFMVYLQKENIIDESGMPKERFSAEFPKEGPSILRIQQVVRGDSAAYFCASSPDRSGNTIYFGEGSWLTVV.

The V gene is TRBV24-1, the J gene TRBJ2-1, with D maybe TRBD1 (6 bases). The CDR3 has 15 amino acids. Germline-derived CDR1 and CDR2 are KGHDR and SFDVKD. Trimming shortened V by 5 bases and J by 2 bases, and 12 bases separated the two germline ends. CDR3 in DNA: TGTGCCACCAGTGGGGGGCAGGACCCCTACAATGAGCAGTTCTTC. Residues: CATSGGQDPYNEQFF.

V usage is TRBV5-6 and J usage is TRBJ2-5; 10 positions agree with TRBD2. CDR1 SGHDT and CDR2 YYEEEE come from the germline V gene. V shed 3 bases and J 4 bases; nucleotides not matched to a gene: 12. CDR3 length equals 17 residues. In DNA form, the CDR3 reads TGTGCCAGCAGCTCGAACCCCCGGGCTAGCGGGGGAGAGACCCAGTACTTC. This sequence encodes CASSSNPRASGGETQYF.

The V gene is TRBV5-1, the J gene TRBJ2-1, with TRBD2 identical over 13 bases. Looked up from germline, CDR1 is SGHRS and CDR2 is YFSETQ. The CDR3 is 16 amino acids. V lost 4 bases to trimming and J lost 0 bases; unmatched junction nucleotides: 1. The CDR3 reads CASSRLAGGSYNEQFF. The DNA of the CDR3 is TGCGCCAGCAGCAGACTAGCGGGGGGCTCCTACAATGAGCAGTTCTTC.

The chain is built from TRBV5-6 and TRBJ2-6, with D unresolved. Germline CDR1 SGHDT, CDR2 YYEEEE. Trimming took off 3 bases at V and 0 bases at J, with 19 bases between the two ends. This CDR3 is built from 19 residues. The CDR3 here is CASSSGWARTPSGANVLTF. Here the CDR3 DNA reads TGTGCCAGCAGCTCAGGCTGGGCAAGGACCCCCTCTGGGGCCAACGTCCTGACTTTC. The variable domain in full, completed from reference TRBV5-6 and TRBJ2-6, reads DAGVTQSPTHLIKTRGQQVTLRCSPKSGHDTVSWYQQALGQGPQFIFQYYEEEERQRGNFPDRFSGHQFPNYSSELNVNALLLGDSALYLCASSSGWARTPSGANVLTFGAGSRLTVL.

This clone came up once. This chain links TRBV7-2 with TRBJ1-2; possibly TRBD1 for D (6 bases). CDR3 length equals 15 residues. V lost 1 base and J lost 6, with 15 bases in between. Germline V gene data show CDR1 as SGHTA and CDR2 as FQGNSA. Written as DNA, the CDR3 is TGTGCCAGCAGCTTAGGGGGAGGGGGAGGGGATGGCTACACCTTC. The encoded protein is CASSLGGGGGDGYTF.

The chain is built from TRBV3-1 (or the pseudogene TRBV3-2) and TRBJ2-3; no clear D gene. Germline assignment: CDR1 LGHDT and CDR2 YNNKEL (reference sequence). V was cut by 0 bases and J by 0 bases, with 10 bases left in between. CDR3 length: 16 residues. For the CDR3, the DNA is TGTGCCAGCAGCCAAGAGATCTCGCGGAGCACAGATACGCAGTATTTT. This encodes CASSQEISRSTDTQYF.

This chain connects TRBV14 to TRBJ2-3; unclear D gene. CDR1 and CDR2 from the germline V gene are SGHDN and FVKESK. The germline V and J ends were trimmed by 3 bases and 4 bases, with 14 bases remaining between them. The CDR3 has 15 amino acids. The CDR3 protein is CASSQARTIADTQYF. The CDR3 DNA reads TGTGCCAGCAGCCAGGCGAGAACTATTGCAGATACGCAGTATTTT.

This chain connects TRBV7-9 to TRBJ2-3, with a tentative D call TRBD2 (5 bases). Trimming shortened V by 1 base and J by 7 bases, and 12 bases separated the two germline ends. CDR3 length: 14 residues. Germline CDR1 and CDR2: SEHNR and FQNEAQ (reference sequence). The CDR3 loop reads CASSLEGGGNTQYF. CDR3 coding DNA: TGTGCCAGCAGCTTAGAGGGTGGAGGAAATACGCAGTATTTT.

Written as DNA, the CDR3 is TGTGCCAGCTCACCTTTGGCAGGGGGCGCCCCCGGGGAGCAGTTCTTC. It specifies CASSPLAGGAPGEQFF. The rearrangement uses TRBV18 and TRBJ2-1; 8 bases line up with TRBD1. This CDR3 is 16 amino acids long. Germline assignment: CDR1 KGHSH and CDR2 LQKENI. V lost 3 bases and J lost 10; bases outside the gene matches: 14.

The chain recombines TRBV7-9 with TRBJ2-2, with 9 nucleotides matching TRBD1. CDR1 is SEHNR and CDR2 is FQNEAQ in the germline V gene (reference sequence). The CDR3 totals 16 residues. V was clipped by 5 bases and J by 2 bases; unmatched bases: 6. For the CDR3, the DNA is TGTGCCAGCAGCAAACAGGGGGCTTCTAACACCGGGGAGCTGTTTTTT. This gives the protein CASSKQGASNTGELFF. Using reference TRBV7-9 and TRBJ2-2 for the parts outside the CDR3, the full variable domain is DTGVSQNPRHKITKRGQNVTFRCDPISEHNRLYWYRQTLGQGPEFLTYFQNEAQLEKSRLLSDRFSAERPKGSFSTLEIQRTEQGDSAMYLCASSKQGASNTGELFFGEGSRLTVL.

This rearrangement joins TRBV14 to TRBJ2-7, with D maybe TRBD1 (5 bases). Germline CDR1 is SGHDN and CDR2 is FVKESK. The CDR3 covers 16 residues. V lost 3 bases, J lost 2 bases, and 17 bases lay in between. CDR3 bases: TGTGCCAGCAGCCAGCCCCGTGGAACAGGCGCCTACGAGCAGTACTTC. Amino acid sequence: CASSQPRGTGAYEQYF.